This is a list of T cell receptor beta chains from one sample in a study of blood T cell repertoires in COVID-19. Sequencing used immunoSEQ multiplex PCR; TCRdb keeps in-frame clones, though not all of them. In the table there are some 190,000 clones, approximately 86% of which are singletons. The specimen was peripheral blood. The receptors come from a man between 25 and 39 years old with acute or convalescent COVID-19. CDR3s include the opening cysteine and the closing phenylalanine or tryptophan. A D gene is named only where the DNA matches it firmly. Size values are once, few and many counts, or a class for expanded clones, and some rows have none.

v_gene,d_gene,j_gene,abundance,CDR3nt,CDR3aa
TRBV7-2,.,TRBJ1-1,.,TGTGCCAGCAGCTTGGGGCAGGGATTCACTGAAGCTTTCTTT,CASSLGQGFTEAFF
TRBV19,TRBD1,TRBJ2-1,.,TGTGCCAGTAGTATCCGACAGGGGACGTACAATGAGCAGTTCTTC,CASSIRQGTYNEQFF
TRBV30,TRBD1,TRBJ1-3,.,TGTGCCTGGAGGGGACAGGGGGTGACAAACACCATATATTTT,CAWRGQGVTNTIYF
TRBV6-5,.,TRBJ1-2,.,TGTGCCAGCTCCCGTCAAGCAACTTTGAATGGCTACACCTTC,CASSRQATLNGYTF
TRBV5-1,TRBD1,TRBJ1-2,.,TGCGCCAGCAGCTTGGGGGGACAGGGGTCAATCACCAGTGGCTACACCTTC,CASSLGGQGSITSGYTF
TRBV7-6,.,TRBJ2-7,.,TGTGCCAGCAGCCAGGGGCCCTCATGGGGCCTCTACGAGCAGTACTTC,CASSQGPSWGLYEQYF
TRBV30,.,TRBJ1-6,.,TGTGCCTGGAGTGTACAGGGTAGTTCACCCCTCCACTTT,CAWSVQGSSPLHF
TRBV5-5,TRBD2,TRBJ2-1,.,TGTGCCAGCAGCTTGGTAGCGGGGGGTGAGCAGTTCTTC,CASSLVAGGEQFF
TRBV27,.,TRBJ2-1,.,TGTGCCAGCAGTTTATCAGTTAGGGGGTTTGAGCAGTTCTTC,CASSLSVRGFEQFF
TRBV28,.,TRBJ1-2,.,TGTGCCAGCAGTCGTACCGGGAGTACCTATGGCTACACCTTC,CASSRTGSTYGYTF
TRBV19,.,TRBJ1-1,.,TGTGCCAGTAGTACACTCAGGGTTGGGAACACTGAAGCTTTCTTT,CASSTLRVGNTEAFF
TRBV6-5,.,TRBJ2-2,.,TGTGCCAGCAGTAGCTTCCCGAACACCGGGGAGCTGTTTTTT,CASSSFPNTGELFF
TRBV2,TRBD2,TRBJ2-7,once,TGTGCCAGAGGACTAGCGGGGGGATCCTACGAGCAGTACTTC,CARGLAGGSYEQYF
TRBV11-3,.,TRBJ2-7,.,TGTGCCAGCAGCGTCCGACAGGATTACGAGCAGTACTTC,CASSVRQDYEQYF
TRBV29-1,.,TRBJ2-3,.,TGCAGCGTTAGCCGCACAGATACGCAGTATTTT,CSVSRTDTQYF
TRBV7-9,TRBD2,TRBJ2-1,few,TGTGCCAGCAGCCTGACTAGCGGGAGTACTGAGCAGTTCTTC,CASSLTSGSTEQFF
TRBV5-1,TRBD1,TRBJ1-4,.,TGCGCCAGCAGCTCCGGATCTTGGGCACCGGGACAGAGGCGTCTGTTTTTT,CASSSGSWAPGQRRLFF
TRBV11-2,.,TRBJ2-6,.,TGTGCCAGCAGCTTAGGGGGTTGGGGGCTGGCTGGGGCCAACGTCCTGACTTTC,CASSLGGWGLAGANVLTF
TRBV6-6,TRBD2,TRBJ2-2,.,TGTGCCAGCAGCGGACCTCGAGCGGGGGGGCCCGGGGAGCTGTTTTTT,CASSGPRAGGPGELFF
TRBV2,.,TRBJ1-2,.,TGTGCCAGCAGTGTGTACGACAGTGAAGATGGCTACACCTTC,CASSVYDSEDGYTF
TRBV2,TRBD2,TRBJ2-5,.,TGTGCCACGACTAGCGGGGGACTCGCGGGGGAGACCCAGTACTTC,CATTSGGLAGETQYF
TRBV6-5,TRBD2,TRBJ2-3,.,TGTGCCAGCCGTTACCTAGCGGGAGGACTAGATACGCAGTATTTT,CASRYLAGGLDTQYF
TRBV2,.,TRBJ2-5,once,TGTGCCAGCAGAGTGGACGGGATTTGGGAGCAAGAGACCCAGTACTTC,CASRVDGIWEQETQYF
TRBV3-1/TRBV3-2,TRBD2,TRBJ2-2,once,TGTGCCAGCAGCCAAGGGGGACTAGCGCAGAGGGAGCTGTTTTTT,CASSQGGLAQRELFF
TRBV5-1,.,TRBJ2-5,.,TGCGCCAGCAGCACTAACCGAGAGACCCAGTACTTC,CASSTNRETQYF
TRBV5-1,.,TRBJ2-5,.,TGCGCCAGCAGCTTGCGCACGGAAGAGACCCAGTACTTC,CASSLRTEETQYF
TRBV19,.,TRBJ2-1,.,TGTGCCAGTGGGCGACAGTTCGAGCAGTTCTTC,CASGRQFEQFF
TRBV6-5,.,TRBJ2-2,.,TGTGCCACCCGAACCAGATTGGAGCTGTTTTTT,CATRTRLELFF
TRBV21-1,.,TRBJ1-1,.,TGTGCCAGCAGCAAGAAACAGGCTAGAGAAGAGGCTTTCTTT,CASSKKQAREEAFF
TRBV11-2,.,TRBJ1-5,.,TGTGCCAGCAGCCCCCCCGGGGTGGGGAATCAGCCCCAGCATTTT,CASSPPGVGNQPQHF
TRBV7-9,.,TRBJ2-7,few,TGTGCCAGCGCGGAGATCGGGGGGCCCCCCTACGAGCAGTACTTC,CASAEIGGPPYEQYF
TRBV5-1,TRBD1,TRBJ2-6,.,TGCGCCAGCAGCCCACGCAGACAGGGGCCTAGCTCTGGGGCCAACGTCCTGACTTTC,CASSPRRQGPSSGANVLTF
TRBV5-1,TRBD1,TRBJ2-2,.,TGCGCCAGCAAGGGACAGGGGGCATTAAGGAGGGTACTGTTTTTT,CASKGQGALRRVLFF
TRBV9,.,TRBJ1-5,few,TGTGCCAGCAGCGTAGCTCCGGGGAGGACACAGCCCCAGCATTTT,CASSVAPGRTQPQHF
TRBV7-2,TRBD2,TRBJ2-1,once,TGTGCCAGCAGCTTAACTAGCGGGAGTAAAGGTGAGCAGTTCTTC,CASSLTSGSKGEQFF
TRBV29-1,.,TRBJ1-2,.,TGCAGCGTTGCAGGAATCAGGGGCTACACCTTC,CSVAGIRGYTF
TRBV2,.,TRBJ2-2,.,TGTGCCAGCATGACCAGCGAAGAGAACACCGGGGAGCTGTTTTTT,CASMTSEENTGELFF
TRBV6-2/TRBV6-3,TRBD1,TRBJ2-4,.,TGTGCCAGCAGCGACAGGGGGTTGGGCATTCAGTACTTC,CASSDRGLGIQYF
TRBV9,.,TRBJ2-1,.,TGTGCCAGCAGCGTAGAGCCTAGCGCTGGCAATGAGCAGTTCTTC,CASSVEPSAGNEQFF
TRBV27,.,TRBJ1-5,.,TGTGCCAGCAGTCCGTGGTCGAGCGGTCATCAGCCCCAGCATTTT,CASSPWSSGHQPQHF
TRBV7-2,TRBD2,TRBJ2-5,.,TGTGCCAGCAGGCTAACTAGCGGGAAGACCCAGTACTTC,CASRLTSGKTQYF
TRBV29-1,TRBD2,TRBJ2-5,.,TGCAGCGTGGGCCCCGGGGGAGGGCAAGAGACCCAGTACTTC,CSVGPGGGQETQYF
TRBV3-1/TRBV3-2,TRBD1,TRBJ1-1,.,TGTGCCAGCAGCCAAGAGAAGTTTATAACAGGGGGAGCTTTCTTT,CASSQEKFITGGAFF
TRBV28,.,TRBJ2-5,.,TGTGCCAGCCAATACCCCGGGGCAGGGGAAGAGACCCAGTACTTC,CASQYPGAGEETQYF
TRBV5-4,.,TRBJ2-3,.,TGTGCCAGCAGCCCCCAGCGCGGATCCACAGATACGCAGTATTTT,CASSPQRGSTDTQYF
TRBV5-6,.,TRBJ2-6,.,TGTGCCAGCAGCTTGCTCATGGGGGGTGCTGGGGCCAACGTCCTGACTTTC,CASSLLMGGAGANVLTF
TRBV6-5,TRBD1,TRBJ1-4,.,TGTGCCAGCAGTCCGAGACAGGGGGCGCGTGAAAAACTGTTTTTT,CASSPRQGAREKLFF
TRBV14,TRBD2,TRBJ2-2,once,TGTGCCAGCAGCCAAGATGGCGGGGGGGAAAGTGGGGAGCTGTTTTTT,CASSQDGGGESGELFF